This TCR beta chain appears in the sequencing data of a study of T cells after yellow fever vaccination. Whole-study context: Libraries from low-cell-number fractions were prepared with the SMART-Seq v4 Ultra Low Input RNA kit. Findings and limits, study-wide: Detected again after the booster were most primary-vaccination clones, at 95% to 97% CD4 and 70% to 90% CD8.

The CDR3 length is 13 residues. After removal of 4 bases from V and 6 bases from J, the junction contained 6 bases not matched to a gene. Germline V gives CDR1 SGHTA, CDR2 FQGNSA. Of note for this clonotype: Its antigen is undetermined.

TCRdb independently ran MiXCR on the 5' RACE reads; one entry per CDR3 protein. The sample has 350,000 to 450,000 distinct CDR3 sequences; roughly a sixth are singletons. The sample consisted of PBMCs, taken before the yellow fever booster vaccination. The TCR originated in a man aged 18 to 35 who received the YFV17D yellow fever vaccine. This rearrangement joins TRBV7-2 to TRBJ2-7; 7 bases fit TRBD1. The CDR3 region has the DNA TGTGCCAGCAGCTGGAAGGGGGCTGGCGAGCAGTACTTC. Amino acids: CASSWKGAGEQYF.